The T cell receptor (beta chain) described here comes from a study of T cells after yellow fever vaccination. This clonotype was recorded at least ten times. Its antigen is still unknown. V gave up 5 bases and J gave up 4 bases, with 10 bases separating them. The CDR3 runs 13 residues. Per germline, CDR1 SGHTA and CDR2 FQGNSA. TCRdb reprocessed the 5' RACE reads via MiXCR and lists one record per CDR3 protein. The sample carries 110,000 to 150,000 distinct CDR3 sequences, about 7% recorded once. General study findings and limits: FACS-sorted repertoires might harbor abundant contaminating clonotypes from the bulk population.

The rearrangement uses TRBV7-2 and TRBJ2-3; no firm D call. This specimen was CD4+ T cells sorted from PBMCs, taken 10 days after the yellow fever booster vaccination. The receptor was derived from a man aged 30-40 years who received the YFV17D yellow fever vaccine. The CDR3 reads CASSQRGADTQYF. CDR3 nucleotide sequence: TGTGCCAGCAGCCAGCGTGGGGCAGATACGCAGTATTTT.